This T cell receptor (beta chain) emerged from a study of CD8 T cells in ankylosing spondylitis. Notes on the study in general: Ankylosing spondylitis blood seemed to carry a telltale TCR beta motif made of roughly eight highly homologous variants.

TCRdb itself ran the 5' RACE reads through MiXCR, one entry per CDR3 protein. The data contain 250,000 to 350,000 distinct CDR3 sequences, 6.5% to 10% of them singletons. Ten or more counts support this clonotype. Antigen specificity is unknown. Sequenced input: blood, either unsorted or a sorted T cell fraction (not recorded which). The sequence was obtained from a male donor with ankylosing spondylitis.

CDR3 DNA sequence: TGTGCCAGCAGCTTAAACAGGGCTTTTCTTGAGACCCAGTACTTC. This translates into CASSLNRAFLETQYF. The chain couples TRBV7-6 to TRBJ2-5, with D possibly TRBD1 on 6 matching bases. Germline V gene lookup returns CDR1 SGHVS and CDR2 FNYEAQ. There are 15 residues in the CDR3. Trimming removed 2 bases from V and 5 bases from J, with 15 bases in between.